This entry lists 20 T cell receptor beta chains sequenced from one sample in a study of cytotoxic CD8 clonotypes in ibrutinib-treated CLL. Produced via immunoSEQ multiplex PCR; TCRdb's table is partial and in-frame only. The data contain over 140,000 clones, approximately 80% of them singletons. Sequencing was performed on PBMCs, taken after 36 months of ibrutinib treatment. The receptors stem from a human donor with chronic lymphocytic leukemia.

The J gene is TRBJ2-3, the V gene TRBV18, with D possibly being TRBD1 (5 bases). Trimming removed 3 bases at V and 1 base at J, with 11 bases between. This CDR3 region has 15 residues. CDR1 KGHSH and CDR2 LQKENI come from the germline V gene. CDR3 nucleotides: TGTGCCAGCTCACCGACAGTCAGCCGCACAGATACGCAGTATTTT. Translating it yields CASSPTVSRTDTQYF.

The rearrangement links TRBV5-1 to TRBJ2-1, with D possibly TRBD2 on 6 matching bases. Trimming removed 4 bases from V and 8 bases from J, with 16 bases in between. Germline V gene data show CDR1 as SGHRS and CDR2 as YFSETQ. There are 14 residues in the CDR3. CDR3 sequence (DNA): TGCGCCAGCAGCCGGGCGTCGGAGCGGGATGAGCAGTTCTTC. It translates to CASSRASERDEQFF.

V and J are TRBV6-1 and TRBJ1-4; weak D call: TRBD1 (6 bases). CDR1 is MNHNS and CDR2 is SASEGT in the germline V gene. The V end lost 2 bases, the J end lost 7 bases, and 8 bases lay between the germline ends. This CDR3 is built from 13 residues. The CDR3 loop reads CASSESGAEKLFF. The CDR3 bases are TGTGCCAGCAGTGAATCGGGGGCTGAAAAACTGTTTTTT.

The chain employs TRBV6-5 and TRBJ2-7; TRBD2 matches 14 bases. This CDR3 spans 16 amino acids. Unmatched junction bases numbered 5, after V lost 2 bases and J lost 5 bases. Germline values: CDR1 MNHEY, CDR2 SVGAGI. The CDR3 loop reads CASSYLGLAGEDEQYF. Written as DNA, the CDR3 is TGTGCCAGCAGTTACCTGGGACTAGCGGGAGAGGACGAGCAGTACTTC.

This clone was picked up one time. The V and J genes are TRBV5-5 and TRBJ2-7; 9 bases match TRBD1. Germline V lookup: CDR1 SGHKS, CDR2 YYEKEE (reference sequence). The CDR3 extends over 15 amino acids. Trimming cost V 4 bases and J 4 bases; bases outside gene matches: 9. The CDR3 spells CASSIRTGDKYEQYF. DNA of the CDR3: TGTGCCAGCAGCATCCGGACAGGGGACAAATACGAGCAGTACTTC.

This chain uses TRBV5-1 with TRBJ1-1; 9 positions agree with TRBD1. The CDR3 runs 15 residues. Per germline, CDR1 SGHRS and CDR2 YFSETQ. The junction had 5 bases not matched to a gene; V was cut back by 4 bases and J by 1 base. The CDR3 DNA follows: TGCGCCAGCAGCGGAAAGGACAGGGGGAACACTGAAGCTTTCTTT. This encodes CASSGKDRGNTEAFF.

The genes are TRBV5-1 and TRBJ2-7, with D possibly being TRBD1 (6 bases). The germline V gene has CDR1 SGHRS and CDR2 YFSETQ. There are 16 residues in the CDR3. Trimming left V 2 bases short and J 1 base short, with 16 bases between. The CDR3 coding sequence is TGCGCCAGCAGCTTAAGTACAGGGCAGCTGTCCTACGAGCAGTACTTC. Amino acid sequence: CASSLSTGQLSYEQYF.

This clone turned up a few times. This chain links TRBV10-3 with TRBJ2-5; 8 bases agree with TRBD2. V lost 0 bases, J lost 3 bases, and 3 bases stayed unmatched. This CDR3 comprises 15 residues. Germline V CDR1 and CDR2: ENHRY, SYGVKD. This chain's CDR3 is CAISESGGAEETQYF. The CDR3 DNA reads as TGTGCCATCAGTGAGTCCGGGGGGGCGGAAGAGACCCAGTACTTC.

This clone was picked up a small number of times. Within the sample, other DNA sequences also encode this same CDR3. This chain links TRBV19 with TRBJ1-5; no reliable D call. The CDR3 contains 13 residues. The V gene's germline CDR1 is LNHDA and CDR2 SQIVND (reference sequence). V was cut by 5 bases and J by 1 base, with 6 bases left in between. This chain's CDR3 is CASSSRSNQPQHF. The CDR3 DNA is TGTGCCAGTAGTTCAAGAAGCAATCAGCCCCAGCATTTT.

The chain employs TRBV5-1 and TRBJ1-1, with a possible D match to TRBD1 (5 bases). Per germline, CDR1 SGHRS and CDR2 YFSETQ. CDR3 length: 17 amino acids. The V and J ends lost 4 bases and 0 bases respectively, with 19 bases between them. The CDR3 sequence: CASSLGLGRDLNTEAFF. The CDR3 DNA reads TGCGCCAGCAGCCTAGGCTTAGGTAGGGACTTGAACACTGAAGCTTTCTTT. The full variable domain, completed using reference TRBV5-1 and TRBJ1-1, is KAGVTQTPRYLIKTRGQQVTLSCSPISGHRSVSWYQQTPGQGLQFLFEYFSETQRNKGNFPGRFSGRQFSNSRSEMNVSTLELGDSALYLCASSLGLGRDLNTEAFFGQGTRLTVV.

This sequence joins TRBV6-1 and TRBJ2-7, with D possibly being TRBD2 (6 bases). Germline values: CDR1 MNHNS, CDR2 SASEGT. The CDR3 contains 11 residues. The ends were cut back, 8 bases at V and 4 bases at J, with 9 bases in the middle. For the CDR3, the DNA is TGTGCCAGCTCCCGGGGGTACGAGCAGTACTTC. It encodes CASSRGYEQYF.

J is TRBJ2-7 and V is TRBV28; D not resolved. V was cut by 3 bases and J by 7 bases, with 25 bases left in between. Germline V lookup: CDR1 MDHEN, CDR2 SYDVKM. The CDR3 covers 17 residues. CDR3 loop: CASSFEWQARQNREQYF. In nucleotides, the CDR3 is TGTGCCAGCAGTTTCGAATGGCAGGCCCGCCAGAATCGGGAGCAGTACTTC.

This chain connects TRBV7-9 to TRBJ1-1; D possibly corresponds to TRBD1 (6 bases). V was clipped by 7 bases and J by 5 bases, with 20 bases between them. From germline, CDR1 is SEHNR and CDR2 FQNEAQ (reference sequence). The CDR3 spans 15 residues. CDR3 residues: CASNTVGTPRTEAFF. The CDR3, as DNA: TGTGCCAGCAACACTGTGGGGACACCGCGGACTGAAGCTTTCTTT.

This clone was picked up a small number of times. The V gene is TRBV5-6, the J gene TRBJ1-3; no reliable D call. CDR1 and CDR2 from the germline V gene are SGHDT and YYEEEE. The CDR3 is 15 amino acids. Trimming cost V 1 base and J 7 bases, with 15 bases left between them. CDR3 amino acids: CASSLRLAFGNTIYF. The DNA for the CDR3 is TGTGCCAGCAGCTTGCGATTGGCTTTTGGGAACACCATATATTTT.

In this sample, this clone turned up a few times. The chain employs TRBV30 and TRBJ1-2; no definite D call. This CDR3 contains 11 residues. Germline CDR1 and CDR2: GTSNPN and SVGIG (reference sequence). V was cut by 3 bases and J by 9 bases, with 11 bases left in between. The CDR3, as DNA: TGTGCCTGGAGCCCGACTAAGCGCTACACCTTC. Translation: CAWSPTKRYTF.

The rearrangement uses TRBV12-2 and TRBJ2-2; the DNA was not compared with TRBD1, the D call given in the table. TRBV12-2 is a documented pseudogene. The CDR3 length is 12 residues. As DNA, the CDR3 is TGTGCAAGTCGCTTAGAGGACAGGGCTAAGATTTTT. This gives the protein CASRLEDRAKIF.

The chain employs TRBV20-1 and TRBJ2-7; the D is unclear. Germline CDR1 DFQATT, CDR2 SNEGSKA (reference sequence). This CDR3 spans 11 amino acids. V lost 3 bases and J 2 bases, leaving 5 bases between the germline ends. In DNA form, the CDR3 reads TGCAGTGCTAGCCTTGCCTACGAGCAGTACTTC. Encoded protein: CSASLAYEQYF.

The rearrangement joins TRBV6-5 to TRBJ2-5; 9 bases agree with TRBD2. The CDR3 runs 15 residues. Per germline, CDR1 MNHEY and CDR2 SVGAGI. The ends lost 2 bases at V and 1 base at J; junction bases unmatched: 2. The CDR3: CASSYAGLAQETQYF. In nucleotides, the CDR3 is TGTGCCAGCAGTTACGCGGGACTAGCCCAAGAGACCCAGTACTTC.

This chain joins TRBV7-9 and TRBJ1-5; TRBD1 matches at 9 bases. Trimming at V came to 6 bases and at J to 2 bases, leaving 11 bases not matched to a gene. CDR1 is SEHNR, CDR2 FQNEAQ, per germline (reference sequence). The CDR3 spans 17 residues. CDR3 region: CASRRWTGEGGNQPQHF. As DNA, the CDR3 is TGTGCCAGCAGACGCTGGACAGGGGAGGGCGGCAATCAGCCCCAGCATTTT. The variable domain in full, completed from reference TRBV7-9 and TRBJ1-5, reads DTGVSQNPRHKITKRGQNVTFRCDPISEHNRLYWYRQTLGQGPEFLTYFQNEAQLEKSRLLSDRFSAERPKGSFSTLEIQRTEQGDSAMYLCASRRWTGEGGNQPQHFGDGTRLSIL.

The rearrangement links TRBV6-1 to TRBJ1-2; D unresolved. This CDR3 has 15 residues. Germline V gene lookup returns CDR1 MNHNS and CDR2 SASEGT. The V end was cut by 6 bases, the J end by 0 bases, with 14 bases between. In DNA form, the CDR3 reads TGTGCCAGCAGCCCTAAGCTTATTTCTAACTATGGCTACACCTTC. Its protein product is CASSPKLISNYGYTF.